This T cell receptor beta chain emerged from a study of response to subunit inactivated influenza vaccine. Overall study results and limits: Few additional T cells are recruited per seasonal influenza vaccination, authors suggested.

This clonotype was seen just once. Antigen unknown. With 0 bases clipped from V and 5 bases from J, the junction kept 9 bases outside the gene matches. Germline V gives CDR1 SGHVS, CDR2 FNYEAQ. This CDR3 has 17 amino acids. Each CDR3 protein is one row after TCRdb ran MiXCR on the RT-PCR reads. The repertoire holds about 540,000 distinct CDR3 sequences, with 20% to 25% as singletons. The same specimen was also included in a second study, on T cells expressing NK-cell markers. That work adds: The authors made TCR beta cDNA libraries by 5'RACE template switching. This switching added a universal primer site and UMIs. TCR beta repertoires came from sorted CD3+CD56+NKG2C+, CD3+CD56+NKG2C- and CD3+CD56-NKG2C+ T cells. Dominant NKG2C+ clonotypes made up roughly 1.0-7.5% of CD8+ T cells in about six donors. Leadership of the CD3+CD56-NKG2C+ fraction also belonged to these clonotypes in four donors.

V usage is TRBV7-6 and J usage is TRBJ2-3; 9 positions match TRBD2. The sequencing here drew on CD4+ T cells sorted from PBMCs, taken about 11 days after vaccination. The TCR sequence derives from a man in his forties or fifties who received an inactivated influenza vaccine. CDR3 bases: TGTGCCAGCAGCTTAGCACGCGCGGGGGGGCAAGTAGATACGCAGTATTTT. It encodes CASSLARAGGQVDTQYF.